This T cell receptor (beta chain) appears in the sequencing data of a study of T cells in Graves' hyperthyroidism and ophthalmopathy. Hyperthyroidism was newly diagnosed in patients aged 18 to 65 (duration under 2 months). Trimming removed 5 bases at V and 3 bases at J, with 14 bases between. CDR3 size: 14 residues. The germline V gene encodes CDR1 SGDLS and CDR2 YYNGEE. What was amplified from RNA transcripts were TCR beta CDR3 regions. Using the HTBI primer set, a first-round RT-PCR was run on the TCR CDR3. MiXCR, run by TCRdb on the multiplex PCR reads, gives a single entry per CDR3 protein. The sample carries 190,000 or so distinct CDR3 sequences, around 20% recorded once. Whole-study results and caveats: Expanded thyroid clonotypes (above 0.001) were mostly also found in blood.

Turning to this clonotype: Its antigen is not known.

The sequencing sample was made of blood. The clonotype was recovered from a man aged 35-49 years with Graves' hyperthyroidism. The chain joins TRBV9 to TRBJ1-1; maybe TRBD1 (6 bases). The chain's CDR3 is CASSEGGTDTEAFF. The CDR3 DNA reads as TGTGCCAGCAGTGAAGGGGGGACGGACACTGAAGCTTTCTTT.